These T cell receptor beta chains were read from a single sample in a study of shared clonotypes between healthy human individuals. Only in-frame clones appear in the TCRdb table, and some are missing; sequencing was by immunoSEQ multiplex PCR. The sample lists around 2.5 million clones, approximately 94% occurring once. The specimen was naive CD4+ T cells from PBMCs. The receptors here all came from a man younger than 35 in good health. Some clones in this sample may be carry-over from other donors' samples. The CDR3 runs from the conserved cysteine through the conserved F or W. Each record gives: J gene, D gene, clone size, V gene, CDR3 protein, CDR3 DNA. The D gene is left open where the match is weak. Some rows mark clone size as missing; the rest say once, few, many or name a class of expanded clone.

J: TRBJ1-6; D: -; size: once; V: TRBV7-9; CDR3: CASSLSSGNSPLHF; DNA: TGTGCCAGCAGCCTATCCTCTGGAAATTCACCCCTCCACTTT
J: TRBJ1-6; D: TRBD1; size: -; V: TRBV28; CDR3: CASWGTGGNFYNSPLHF; DNA: TGTGCCAGCTGGGGGACAGGGGGTAATTTCTATAATTCACCCCTCCACTTT
J: TRBJ1-5; D: TRBD1; size: -; V: TRBV6-1; CDR3: CASSESLQGTGGWQPQHF; DNA: TGTGCCAGCAGTGAGTCCCTTCAAGGGACAGGAGGTTGGCAGCCCCAGCATTTT
J: TRBJ2-7; D: TRBD1; size: -; V: TRBV2; CDR3: CASRRDRGGYEQYF; DNA: TGTGCCAGCAGACGGGACAGGGGGGGGTACGAGCAGTACTTC
J: TRBJ2-5; D: TRBD2; size: -; V: TRBV7-3; CDR3: CASSFSSGSRETQYF; DNA: TGTGCCAGCAGCTTTTCTAGCGGGAGTAGGGAGACCCAGTACTTC
J: TRBJ2-7; D: TRBD1; size: -; V: TRBV28; CDR3: CASSFGGQGADEQYF; DNA: TGTGCCAGCAGTTTTGGAGGGCAGGGGGCGGACGAGCAGTACTTC
J: TRBJ2-5; D: -; size: -; V: TRBV25-1; CDR3: CASSGHRDRETQYF; DNA: TGTGCCAGCAGTGGACACAGGGATAGAGAGACCCAGTACTTC
J: TRBJ2-2; D: -; size: -; V: TRBV14; CDR3: CASSPRVNTGELFF; DNA: TGTGCCAGCAGCCCAAGGGTAAACACCGGGGAGCTGTTTTTT
J: TRBJ2-7; D: -; size: -; V: TRBV7-8; CDR3: CASSPRKSPSSYEQYF; DNA: TGTGCCAGCAGCCCCCGAAAATCCCCCTCCTCCTACGAGCAGTACTTC
J: TRBJ1-5; D: -; size: -; V: TRBV19; CDR3: CASSILPTEYSNQPQHF; DNA: TGTGCCAGTAGTATATTGCCGACAGAATATAGCAATCAGCCCCAGCATTTT
J: TRBJ2-1; D: TRBD2; size: -; V: TRBV7-2; CDR3: CASSPWALAGGHEQFF; DNA: TGTGCCAGCAGCCCATGGGCACTAGCGGGAGGGCATGAGCAGTTCTTC
J: TRBJ2-3; D: TRBD1; size: -; V: TRBV6-5; CDR3: CASSYSGTGANTQYF; DNA: TGTGCCAGCAGTTACTCCGGGACAGGGGCAAATACGCAGTATTTT
J: TRBJ2-3; D: TRBD2; size: -; V: TRBV19; CDR3: CASHPRTSGRTDTQYF; DNA: TGTGCCAGTCACCCCCGGACTAGCGGGAGGACAGATACGCAGTATTTT
J: TRBJ1-5; D: TRBD1; size: -; V: TRBV5-6; CDR3: CASSLTGVSNQPQHF; DNA: TGTGCCAGCAGCTTAACAGGGGTTAGCAATCAGCCCCAGCATTTT
J: TRBJ2-3; D: -; size: -; V: TRBV9; CDR3: CASSVGSTDTQYF; DNA: TGTGCCAGCAGCGTAGGTAGCACAGATACGCAGTATTTT
J: TRBJ1-4; D: -; size: -; V: TRBV29-1; CDR3: CSVRATNEKLFF; DNA: TGCAGCGTTCGGGCAACTAATGAAAAACTGTTTTTT
J: TRBJ2-1; D: -; size: once; V: TRBV27; CDR3: CASSTHYNEQFF; DNA: TGTGCCAGCAGTACGCATTACAATGAGCAGTTCTTC
J: TRBJ2-7; D: -; size: -; V: TRBV6-6; CDR3: CASRTGRVSYEQYF; DNA: TGTGCCAGCAGGACAGGTCGGGTGAGTTACGAGCAGTACTTC
J: TRBJ1-1; D: -; size: -; V: TRBV5-1; CDR3: CASRLQGLMTEAFF; DNA: TGCGCCAGCAGACTACAGGGCCTTATGACTGAAGCTTTCTTT
J: TRBJ1-2; D: TRBD1; size: -; V: TRBV19; CDR3: CASRARGQGPSILPRYTF; DNA: TGTGCCAGTAGGGCTAGAGGACAGGGGCCTTCGATTCTTCCTCGCTACACCTTC
J: TRBJ2-6; D: -; size: -; V: TRBV19; CDR3: CASSAGTAGVAGANVLTF; DNA: TGTGCCAGTAGTGCAGGGACGGCCGGAGTAGCTGGGGCCAACGTCCTGACTTTC
J: TRBJ2-3; D: TRBD2; size: -; V: TRBV7-3; CDR3: CASSKWLAGDTQYF; DNA: TGTGCCAGCAGCAAATGGCTAGCGGGGGATACGCAGTATTTT
J: TRBJ1-1; D: -; size: few; V: TRBV7-3; CDR3: CASRRDRNTEAFF; DNA: TGTGCCAGCAGGAGGGACCGCAACACTGAAGCTTTCTTT
J: TRBJ2-7; D: TRBD2; size: -; V: TRBV5-8; CDR3: CASSRPRGAYEQYF; DNA: TGTGCCAGCAGCCGACCTCGGGGGGCCTACGAGCAGTACTTC
J: TRBJ2-3; D: TRBD1; size: -; V: TRBV18; CDR3: CASSLGGQGTADTQYF; DNA: TGTGCCAGCTCTCTGGGGGGACAGGGGACGGCAGATACGCAGTATTTT
J: TRBJ2-7; D: -; size: -; V: TRBV7-9; CDR3: CASSFGGGSYEQYF; DNA: TGTGCCAGCAGCTTTGGGGGAGGTTCGTACGAGCAGTACTTC
J: TRBJ1-1; D: -; size: -; V: TRBV5-4; CDR3: CASSLVGPNTEAFF; DNA: TGTGCCAGCAGCCTCGTGGGCCCGAACACTGAAGCTTTCTTT
J: TRBJ1-1; D: -; size: -; V: TRBV6-5; CDR3: CASMGTEAFF; DNA: TGTGCCAGCATGGGAACTGAAGCTTTCTTT
J: TRBJ2-7; D: TRBD2; size: -; V: TRBV5-1; CDR3: CASRWGTSGLYEQYF; DNA: TGCGCCAGCAGATGGGGGACTAGCGGACTCTACGAGCAGTACTTC
J: TRBJ1-2; D: -; size: -; V: TRBV18; CDR3: CASSQDVNYGYTF; DNA: TGTGCCAGCTCACAGGACGTCAACTATGGCTACACCTTC
J: TRBJ2-2; D: -; size: once; V: TRBV14; CDR3: CASSPQASYRNGELFF; DNA: TGTGCCAGCAGCCCTCAGGCTAGCTATCGGAACGGGGAGCTGTTTTTT
J: TRBJ1-1; D: -; size: -; V: TRBV27; CDR3: CASSLLQGVTEAFF; DNA: TGTGCCAGCAGTTTATTACAGGGTGTCACTGAAGCTTTCTTT
J: TRBJ2-3; D: TRBD2; size: once; V: TRBV9; CDR3: CASSVEAGGLSTDTQYF; DNA: TGTGCCAGCAGCGTAGAAGCGGGAGGGCTTAGCACAGATACGCAGTATTTT
J: TRBJ2-7; D: -; size: -; V: TRBV15; CDR3: CATSGAGVREQYF; DNA: TGTGCCACCAGCGGCGCCGGGGTGAGGGAGCAGTACTTC
J: TRBJ2-7; D: -; size: -; V: TRBV18; CDR3: CASSPPQSAYEQYF; DNA: TGTGCCAGCTCACCACCTCAAAGCGCCTACGAGCAGTACTTC
J: TRBJ1-2; D: TRBD1; size: once; V: TRBV11-2; CDR3: CASSPQWGGQGPYTF; DNA: TGTGCCAGCAGCCCGCAATGGGGGGGACAGGGGCCTTACACCTTC
J: TRBJ2-1; D: -; size: -; V: TRBV11-2; CDR3: CASSLARYNEQFF; DNA: TGTGCCAGCAGCTTAGCGAGGTACAATGAGCAGTTCTTC
J: TRBJ2-1; D: TRBD2; size: -; V: TRBV9; CDR3: CASSVAGALASGESEQFF; DNA: TGTGCCAGCAGCGTAGCTGGGGCGCTTGCCAGCGGGGAGTCTGAGCAGTTCTTC
J: TRBJ2-2; D: -; size: -; V: TRBV5-8; CDR3: CASSLGLANTGELFF; DNA: TGTGCCAGCAGCTTGGGACTAGCGAACACCGGGGAGCTGTTTTTT
J: TRBJ1-2; D: TRBD1; size: -; V: TRBV5-1; CDR3: CASSPDREYTF; DNA: TGCGCCAGCAGCCCGGACAGGGAGTACACCTTC
J: TRBJ2-1; D: TRBD2; size: -; V: TRBV9; CDR3: CASSAGGVYRQFF; DNA: TGTGCCAGCAGCGCCGGGGGGGTGTATCGGCAGTTCTTC
J: TRBJ2-7; D: TRBD2; size: -; V: TRBV5-1; CDR3: CASSLAGRAYEQYF; DNA: TGCGCCAGCAGCTTGGCCGGGAGGGCCTACGAGCAGTACTTC
J: TRBJ1-2; D: TRBD1; size: -; V: TRBV19; CDR3: CASSVGTGKNYGYTF; DNA: TGTGCCAGTAGTGTGGGGACAGGGAAAAACTATGGCTACACCTTC
J: TRBJ1-4; D: -; size: -; V: TRBV27; CDR3: CASSSSQGTANEKLFF; DNA: TGTGCCAGCAGTTCCTCCCAGGGAACGGCTAATGAAAAACTGTTTTTT
J: TRBJ1-4; D: TRBD1; size: -; V: TRBV2; CDR3: CASVLQGASNEKLFF; DNA: TGTGCCAGCGTACTGCAGGGGGCCTCTAATGAAAAACTGTTTTTT
J: TRBJ1-2; D: TRBD1; size: -; V: TRBV6-5; CDR3: CASSPREGANGYTF; DNA: TGTGCCAGCAGTCCCCGCGAGGGGGCAAATGGCTACACCTTC
J: TRBJ2-5; D: -; size: -; V: TRBV18; CDR3: CASSPPVSETQYF; DNA: TGTGCCAGCTCACCACCGGTTTCGGAGACCCAGTACTTC
J: TRBJ2-1; D: TRBD2; size: -; V: TRBV7-2; CDR3: CASSIQRDRYNEQFF; DNA: TGTGCCAGCAGCATACAGCGGGATAGGTACAATGAGCAGTTCTTC
J: TRBJ2-2; D: -; size: -; V: TRBV7-3; CDR3: CASSQGGWRVTPGELFF; DNA: TGTGCCAGCAGCCAAGGGGGCTGGAGGGTCACCCCCGGGGAGCTGTTTTTT
J: TRBJ1-2; D: -; size: -; V: TRBV28; CDR3: CASSPTFNYGYTF; DNA: TGTGCCAGCAGTCCGACATTTAACTATGGCTACACCTTC
J: TRBJ1-1; D: -; size: -; V: TRBV10-3; CDR3: CAISPREALTYTEAFF; DNA: TGTGCCATCAGCCCTCGAGAGGCTTTAACGTACACTGAAGCTTTCTTT
J: TRBJ2-1; D: -; size: -; V: TRBV9; CDR3: CASSARFSNEQFF; DNA: TGTGCCAGCAGCGCGCGTTTTAGCAATGAGCAGTTCTTC
J: TRBJ2-7; D: -; size: -; V: TRBV18; CDR3: CASSPGLPTRPNHYEQYF; DNA: TGTGCCAGCTCACCAGGACTACCAACCCGCCCGAACCACTACGAGCAGTACTTC